The T cell receptor beta chain under discussion was sequenced for a study of T cells after yellow fever vaccination. With V trimmed by 4 bases and J by 0 bases, 9 bases remained unmatched. Germline CDR1 reads MGHRA; CDR2 reads YSYEKL. This CDR3 is built from 17 residues. This clonotype was found a few times. No antigen is known for it. Study observations and caveats: Highly abundant clonotypes carried over from the bulk population could end up in FACS-sorted repertoires as contaminants. Post-booster samples contained most primary-vaccination clones (approximately 95% CD4, around 89% CD8).

TCRdb passed the 5' RACE reads through MiXCR, listing each CDR3 protein once. The sample includes hundreds of thousands of distinct CDR3 sequences, around 20% of them seen just once. Sequenced material: PBMCs, taken before the yellow fever booster vaccination. The clonotype originates from a man in his late teens or twenties who received the YFV17D yellow fever vaccine. The chain employs TRBV4-1 and TRBJ1-1; 9 positions agree with TRBD1. The CDR3 bases are TGCGCCAGCAGCCGGGGACAGGGAGACCTCATGAACACTGAAGCTTTCTTT. Translating gives CASSRGQGDLMNTEAFF.